The source of this T cell receptor (beta chain) is a study of blood T cell repertoires in COVID-19. At the level of the study: PBMCs, B-cell-depleted T cells, or T cells provided the cDNA or gDNA that made up the material.

Study processing details: Estimates of nucleated cell counts were drawn from the amplification of reference gene primers. Some clones are missing from TCRdb's copy, which holds only in-frame ones; the method was immunoSEQ multiplex PCR. D and trimming come from the DNA, and the V and J calls and clone size come from that table. This repertoire shows 37,000 or so clones, around nine tenths found once; its top ten account for about 65%. In germline, CDR1 is GTSNPN, CDR2 SVGIG (reference sequence). The ends were cut back, 0 bases at V and 1 base at J, with 6 bases in the middle. The CDR3 sequence is 13 residues long.

This receptor was identified in a man in his 70s with acute or convalescent COVID-19. The V gene is TRBV30, the J gene TRBJ1-1, with D maybe TRBD1 (5 bases). Sequencing was performed on peripheral blood. CDR3 nucleotide sequence: TGTGCCTGGAGTGTGACAGAGAACACTGAAGCTTTCTTT. This gives the protein CAWSVTENTEAFF.